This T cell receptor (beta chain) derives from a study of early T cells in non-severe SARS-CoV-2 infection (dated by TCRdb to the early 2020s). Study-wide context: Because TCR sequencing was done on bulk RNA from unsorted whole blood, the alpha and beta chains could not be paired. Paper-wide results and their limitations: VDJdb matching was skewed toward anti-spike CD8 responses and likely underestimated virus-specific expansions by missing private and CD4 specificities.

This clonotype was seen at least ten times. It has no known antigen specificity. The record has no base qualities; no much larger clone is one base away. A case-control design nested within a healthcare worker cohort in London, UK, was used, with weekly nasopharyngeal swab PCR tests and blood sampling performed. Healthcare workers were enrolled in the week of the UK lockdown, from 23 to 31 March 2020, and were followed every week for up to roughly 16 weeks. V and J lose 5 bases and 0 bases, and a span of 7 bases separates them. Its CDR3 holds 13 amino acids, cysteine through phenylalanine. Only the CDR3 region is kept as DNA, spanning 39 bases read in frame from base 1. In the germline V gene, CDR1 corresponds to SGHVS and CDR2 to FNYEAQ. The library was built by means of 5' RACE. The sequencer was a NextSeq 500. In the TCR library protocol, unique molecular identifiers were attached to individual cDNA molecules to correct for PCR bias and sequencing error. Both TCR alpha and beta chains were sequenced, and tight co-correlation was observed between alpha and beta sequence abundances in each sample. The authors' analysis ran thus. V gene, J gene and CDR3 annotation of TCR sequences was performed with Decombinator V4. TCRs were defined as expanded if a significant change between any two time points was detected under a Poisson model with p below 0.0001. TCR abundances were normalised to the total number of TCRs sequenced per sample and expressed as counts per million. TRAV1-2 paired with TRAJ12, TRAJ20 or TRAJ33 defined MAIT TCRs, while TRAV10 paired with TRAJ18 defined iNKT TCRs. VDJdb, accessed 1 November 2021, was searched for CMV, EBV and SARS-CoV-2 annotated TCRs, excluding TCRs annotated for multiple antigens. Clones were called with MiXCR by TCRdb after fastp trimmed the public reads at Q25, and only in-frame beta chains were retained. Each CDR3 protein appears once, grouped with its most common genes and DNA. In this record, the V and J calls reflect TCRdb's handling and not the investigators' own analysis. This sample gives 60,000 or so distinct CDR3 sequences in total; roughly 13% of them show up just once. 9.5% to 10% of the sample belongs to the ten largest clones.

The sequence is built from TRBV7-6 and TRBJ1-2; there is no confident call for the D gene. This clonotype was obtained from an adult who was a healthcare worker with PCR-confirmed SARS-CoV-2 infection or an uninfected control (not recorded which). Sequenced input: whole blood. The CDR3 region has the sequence CASSLAANYGYTF. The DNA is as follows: TGTGCCAGCAGCCTGGCGGCTAACTATGGCTACACCTTC.